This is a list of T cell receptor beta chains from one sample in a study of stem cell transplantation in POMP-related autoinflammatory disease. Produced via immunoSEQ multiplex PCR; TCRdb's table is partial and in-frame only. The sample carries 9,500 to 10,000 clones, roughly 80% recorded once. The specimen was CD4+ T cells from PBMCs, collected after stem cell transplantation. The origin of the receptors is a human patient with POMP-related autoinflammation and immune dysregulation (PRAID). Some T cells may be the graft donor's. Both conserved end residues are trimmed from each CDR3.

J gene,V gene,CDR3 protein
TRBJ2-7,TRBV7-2,ASSLALAGRYEQY
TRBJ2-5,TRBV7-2,ASRLAGTEETQY
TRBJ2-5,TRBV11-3,ASSLRGLAGETQY
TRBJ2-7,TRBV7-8,ASSLLTGTSYEQY
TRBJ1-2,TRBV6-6,ASSIQGGRSHT
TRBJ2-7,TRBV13,ASSLSGGSSYEQY
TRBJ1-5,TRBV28,ASSLSHSNQPQH
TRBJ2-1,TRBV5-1,ASSPGLAENNEQF
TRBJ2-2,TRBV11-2,ASSAGGRGGELF
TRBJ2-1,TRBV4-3,ASSQEFTGNEQF
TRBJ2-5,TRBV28,ASSLGLANQETQY
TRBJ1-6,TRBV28,ASSLTQGAGNSPLH
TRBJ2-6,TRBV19,ASSTRAGANVLT
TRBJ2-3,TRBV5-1,ASRTGPRDTQY
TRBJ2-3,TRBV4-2,ASSQPTGAADTQY